This TCR beta chain is from a study of blood T cell repertoires in COVID-19. Overall study context: The samples span acute and convalescent COVID-19 from the United States, Italy and Spain. In each case, the material was cDNA or gDNA derived from T cells, B-cell-depleted T cells, or PBMCs.

Study processing details: Estimated nucleated cell counts came from reference gene primer amplification. Sequenced by immunoSEQ multiplex PCR; TCRdb stores in-frame clones only, minus some. V, J and clone size are those of that table, while D and trimming were read from the DNA. The repertoire holds some 71,000 clones, with 70% to 85% as singletons. This TCR derives from a woman in her 70s with acute or convalescent COVID-19. Sequenced: peripheral blood.

CDR3 in DNA: TGTGCCAGCAGCGCCCGGACAGGGGAGTTTGGGGATACGCAGTATTTT. Its translation is CASSARTGEFGDTQYF. The J gene is TRBJ2-3, the V gene TRBV9; 9 bases are a match to TRBD1. The V gene end was trimmed by 3 bases and the J gene end by 6 bases; junction bases not matched to a gene: 11. Germline CDR1 and CDR2: SGDLS and YYNGEE. The CDR3 totals 16 residues.